The clone carrying this T cell receptor (beta chain) has just one count. Its antigen remains unidentified. These data come from a study of cytomegalovirus exposure and HLA in healthy donors. Study outcomes and limitations: Analysis performed later found 16,951 TCR beta sequences associated with HLA alleles at 0.05 false discovery rate. For TCR beta chains, V- and J-gene trimming was later linked to a missense DCLRE1C variant.

In the PCR, 60 Vbeta and 13 Jbeta primers were used. The table came from immunoSEQ multiplex PCR; TCRdb's copy has only in-frame clones and leaves some out. The sample has approximately 160,000 clones; about 82% are singletons. Though nominally healthy at sampling, donors likely had unrecorded immune exposures. V lost 0 bases and J 2 bases, leaving 6 bases between the germline ends. The CDR3 has 14 amino acids. CDR1 and CDR2 from the germline V gene are SGHNT and YYREEE (reference sequence). The V call is TRBV5-4, the J call TRBJ1-3; D is unclear. The sequence was collected from a female donor in good health and CMV-seronegative. The sample taken for sequencing was PBMCs. CDR3 amino acids: CASSLGGPGNTIYF. The DNA of the CDR3 is TGTGCCAGCAGCTTGGGAGGCCCTGGAAACACCATATATTTT.